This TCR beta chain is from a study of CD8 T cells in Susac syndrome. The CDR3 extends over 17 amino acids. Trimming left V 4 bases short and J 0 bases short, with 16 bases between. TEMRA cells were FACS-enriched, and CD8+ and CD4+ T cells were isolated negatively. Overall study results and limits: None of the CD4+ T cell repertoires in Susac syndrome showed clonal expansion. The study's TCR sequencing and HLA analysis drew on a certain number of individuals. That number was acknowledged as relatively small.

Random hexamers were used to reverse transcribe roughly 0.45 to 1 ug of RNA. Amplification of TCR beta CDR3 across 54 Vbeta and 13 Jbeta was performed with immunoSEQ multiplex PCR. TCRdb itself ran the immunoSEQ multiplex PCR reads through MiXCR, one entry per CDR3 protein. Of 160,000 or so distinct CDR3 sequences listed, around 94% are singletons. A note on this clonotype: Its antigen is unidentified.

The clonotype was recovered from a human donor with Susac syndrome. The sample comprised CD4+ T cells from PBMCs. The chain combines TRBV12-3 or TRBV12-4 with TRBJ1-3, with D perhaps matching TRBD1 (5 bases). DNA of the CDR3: TGTGCCAGCAGTTACCACCTGAGGGGCAGCTCTGGAAACACCATATATTTT. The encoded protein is CASSYHLRGSSGNTIYF.